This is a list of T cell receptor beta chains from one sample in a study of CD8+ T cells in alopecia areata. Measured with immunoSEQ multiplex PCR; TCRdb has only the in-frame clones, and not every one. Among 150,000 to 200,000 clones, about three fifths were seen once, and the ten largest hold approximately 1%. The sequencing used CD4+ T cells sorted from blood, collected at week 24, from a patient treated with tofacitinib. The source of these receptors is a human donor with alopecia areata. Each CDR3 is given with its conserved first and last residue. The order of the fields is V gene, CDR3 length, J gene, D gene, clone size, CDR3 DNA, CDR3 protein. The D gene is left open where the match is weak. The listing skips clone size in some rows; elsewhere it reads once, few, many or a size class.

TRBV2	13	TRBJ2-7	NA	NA	TGTGCCAGCAGTCCACAGGGTATCTACGAGCAGTACTTC	CASSPQGIYEQYF
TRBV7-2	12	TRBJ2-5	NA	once	TGTGCCAGCAGCCCCGTCGTAGCTCTCCAGTACTTC	CASSPVVALQYF
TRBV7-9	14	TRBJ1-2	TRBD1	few	TGTGCCAGCAGCCGCGGGACAGGGGAATATGGCTACACCTTC	CASSRGTGEYGYTF
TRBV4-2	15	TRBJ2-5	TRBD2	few	TGTGCCAGCAGCCAAGGGGGAGCGGGGGAAGAGACCCAGTACTTC	CASSQGGAGEETQYF
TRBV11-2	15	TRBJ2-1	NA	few	TGTGCCAGCAGCTCGCAACGGACGGTAAACAATGAGCAGTTCTTC	CASSSQRTVNNEQFF
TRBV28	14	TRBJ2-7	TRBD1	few	TGTGCCAGCAGCCCCGGGACAGGGGGTTACGAGCAGTACTTC	CASSPGTGGYEQYF
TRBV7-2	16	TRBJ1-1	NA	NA	TGTGCCAGCAGCCTTACAGTGGATCCAGCGAACACTGAAGCTTTCTTT	CASSLTVDPANTEAFF
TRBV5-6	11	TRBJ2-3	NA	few	TGTGCCAGCAGCTTTGGGGATACGCAGTATTTT	CASSFGDTQYF
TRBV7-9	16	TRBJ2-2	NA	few	TGTGCCAGCAGCTTAGACTGGCCAGGGGACACCGGGGAGCTGTTTTTT	CASSLDWPGDTGELFF
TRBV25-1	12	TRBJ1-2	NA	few	TGTGCCAGCGAGGACAGTAACTATGGCTACACCTTC	CASEDSNYGYTF
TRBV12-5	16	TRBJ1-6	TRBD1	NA	TGTGCTAGTGGTTTGGATACAGGGGGGTACGGTTCACCCCTCCACTTT	CASGLDTGGYGSPLHF
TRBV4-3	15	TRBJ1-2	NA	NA	TGCGCCAGCAGCCAAGAGGAGCACGGAATGCATGGCTACACCTTC	CASSQEEHGMHGYTF
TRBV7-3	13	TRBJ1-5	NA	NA	TGTGCCAGCAGCGAGGACAAGGATCAGCCCCAGCATTTT	CASSEDKDQPQHF
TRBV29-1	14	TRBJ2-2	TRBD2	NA	TGCAGCGTACTAGCGGGGGGTAGAACCGGGGAGCTGTTTTTT	CSVLAGGRTGELFF
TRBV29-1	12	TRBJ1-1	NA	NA	TGCAGCGCCTGGTCACAGGCGGCTGAAGCTTTCTTT	CSAWSQAAEAFF
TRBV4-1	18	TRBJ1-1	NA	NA	TGCGCCAGCAGCCAAGATCGAGCAGGGAACACAATGAACACTGAAGCTTTCTTT	CASSQDRAGNTMNTEAFF
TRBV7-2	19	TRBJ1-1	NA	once	TGTGCCAGCAGCTTAGTGGTGTACCGTAGTTTCGATTTGAACACTGAAGCTTTCTTT	CASSLVVYRSFDLNTEAFF